Each of the 28 T cell receptor beta chains below was sequenced from the same sample in a study of beta chain features in type 1 diabetes. Expressed TCRB transcripts got sequenced, as all isolated RNA was reverse transcribed. The protocol was immunoSEQ multiplex PCR, while the TCRdb copy is restricted to in-frame clones and leaves out a portion. Seen here are fewer than 900,000 clones, roughly 15% observed once, and the top ten hold 0.02% to 0.025%. The sequenced material came from naive CD4+ T cells from blood. All receptors come from a woman between 18 and 29 years old in good health.

This clone was seen only a few times. The chain couples TRBV5-6 to TRBJ2-7, with D possibly being TRBD2 (6 bases). Trimming removed 1 base at V and 1 base at J, with 18 bases between. CDR3 size: 17 residues. Germline assignment: CDR1 SGHDT and CDR2 YYEEEE. The CDR3 nucleotides are TGTGCCAGCAGCTTGTGGAGGGCCCGCGTCTTTTCCTACGAGCAGTACTTC. It translates to CASSLWRARVFSYEQYF.

V usage is TRBV7-9 and J usage is TRBJ2-1; a weak D match, TRBD1 (6 bases). The germline gives CDR1 SEHNR, CDR2 FQNEAQ (reference sequence). The CDR3 has 15 residues. V was shortened by 5 bases and J by 9 bases, with 20 bases between the two germline ends. DNA of the CDR3: TGTGCCAGCAGCCAGCCGGGACACGTCCTTGGTGAGCAGTTCTTC. Amino acids: CASSQPGHVLGEQFF.

This clone was observed a handful of times. Other DNA sequences in this specimen translate into the identical CDR3. The J gene is TRBJ2-1, the V gene TRBV9; TRBD2 agrees at 10 bases. The V gene end was trimmed by 1 base and the J gene end by 2 bases; junction bases not matched to a gene: 0. Germline values: CDR1 SGDLS, CDR2 YYNGEE. The CDR3 is made up of 15 amino acids. The CDR3 sequence: CASSVLAGAYNEQFF. The CDR3 DNA sequence: TGTGCCAGCAGCGTACTAGCGGGAGCCTACAATGAGCAGTTCTTC.

This clone was detected a few times. The chain couples TRBV25-1 to TRBJ2-7; D might be TRBD2 (7 bases). Between the trimmed V and J ends, which lost 8 bases and 5 bases, there was a span of 19 bases. This CDR3 comprises 14 residues. Germline CDR1 reads MGHDK; CDR2 reads SYGVNS. The DNA for the CDR3 is TGTGCCAGCTCTAAGGGGGGGAGCCTGGACGAGCAGTACTTC. As protein: CASSKGGSLDEQYF.

The rearrangement joins TRBV27 to TRBJ2-7; TRBD1 matches at 9 bases. The J segment lost 0 bases and the V segment lost 6 bases, leaving 9 bases of the junction unmatched. CDR3 length: 16 amino acids. CDR1 and CDR2 from the germline V gene are MNHEY and SMNVEV (reference sequence). The CDR3 DNA reads TGTGCCAGCAGCCGAGGGACAGGGTACTCCTCCTACGAGCAGTACTTC. The encoded protein is CASSRGTGYSSYEQYF.

This rearrangement joins TRBV27 to TRBJ2-3, with D tentatively TRBD2 (5 bases). The CDR3 is 14 amino acids. Germline values: CDR1 MNHEY, CDR2 SMNVEV (reference sequence). The ends were cut back, 5 bases at V and 5 bases at J, with 14 bases in the middle. CDR3 residues: CASSRGGVVDTQYF. The CDR3, as DNA: TGTGCCAGCAGTCGCGGAGGAGTGGTAGATACGCAGTATTTT.

The chain carries TRBV18 and TRBJ2-2, with 14 bases that match TRBD2. This CDR3 is built from 20 residues. Unmatched junction bases numbered 12, after V lost 1 base and J lost 5 bases. The V gene's germline CDR1 is KGHSH and CDR2 LQKENI. CDR3 loop: CASSPLLFGTSGSETGELFF. The CDR3 DNA reads TGTGCCAGCTCACCACTGTTGTTTGGGACTAGCGGGAGTGAAACCGGGGAGCTGTTTTTT.

This clone was seen only a few times. V usage is TRBV21-1 and J usage is TRBJ2-7; the table's TRBD2 call for D was not verified on the DNA. TRBV21-1 is marked as a pseudogene. CDR3 length: 17 residues. In DNA form, the CDR3 reads TGTGCCAGCAGCAAATCCGGGACTAGCGGGAGTGGCCACGAGCAGTACTTC. Translated, it gives CASSKSGTSGSGHEQYF.

V gene TRBV5-1 combines with J gene TRBJ2-7; D remains unclear. The CDR3 runs 15 residues. V was pared by 1 base and J by 5 bases, with 16 bases between. The germline gives CDR1 SGHRS, CDR2 YFSETQ. The CDR3 nucleotides are TGCGCCAGCAGCTTGAGGTCCCTTGGGATGGACGAGCAGTACTTC. It specifies CASSLRSLGMDEQYF.

This clone was seen a handful of times. V and J are TRBV4-1 and TRBJ2-1, with D uncertain. Trimming left V 2 bases short and J 5 bases short, with 10 bases between. Germline CDR1 is MGHRA and CDR2 is YSYEKL. This CDR3 has 14 residues. The CDR3: CASSQIMANNEQFF. The DNA of the CDR3 is TGCGCCAGCAGCCAAATCATGGCCAACAATGAGCAGTTCTTC.

This clone was found a few times. CDR3 sequence reads: CSASDRLAGNEQFF. CDR3 in DNA: TGCAGCGCGTCCGATAGACTGGCGGGCAATGAGCAGTTCTTC. The chain joins TRBV29-1 to TRBJ2-1; the D gene is possibly TRBD2 (5 bases). V was cut by 7 bases and J by 6 bases, with 19 bases left in between. The V gene's germline CDR1 is SQVTM and CDR2 ANQGSEA. The CDR3 contains 14 residues.

The chain links TRBV11-2 to TRBJ1-2, with D uncertain. The germline V gene has CDR1 SGHAT and CDR2 FQNNGV. There are 16 residues in the CDR3. V lost 5 bases and J 1 base, leaving 17 bases between the germline ends. CDR3 nucleotides: TGTGCCAGCAGCCAGAAACTCCAAGACAATAACTATGGCTACACCTTC. Amino acids: CASSQKLQDNNYGYTF.

CDR3 DNA sequence: TGTGCCAGCAGCTCCGGGACAGCCTTCCAAGAGACCCAGTACTTC. It is translated as CASSSGTAFQETQYF. The rearrangement links TRBV5-5 to TRBJ2-5; 7 nucleotides align to TRBD1. The CDR3 is 15 amino acids. The J segment lost 1 base and the V segment lost 3 bases, leaving 6 bases of the junction unmatched. The germline gives CDR1 SGHKS, CDR2 YYEKEE (reference sequence).

This chain uses TRBV7-8 with TRBJ2-7, with 12 bases identical to TRBD2. Germline-derived CDR1 and CDR2 are SGHVS and FQNEAQ. The CDR3 totals 18 residues. J lost 6 bases, V lost 3 bases, and 15 bases had no gene match. The CDR3 region has the DNA TGTGCCAGCAGCTTCGCGACTAGCGGGAGTTTCCCCGTCGCCGAGCAGTACTTC. It encodes CASSFATSGSFPVAEQYF.

The V call is TRBV7-2, the J call TRBJ2-7, with TRBD1 matching 8 bases. V trimming: 0 bases; J trimming: 2 bases; junction bases outside the gene matches: 3. This CDR3 is 15 amino acids long. Germline V gene lookup returns CDR1 SGHTA and CDR2 FQGNSA. CDR3 DNA: TGTGCCAGCAGCTTAGCGTTGACAGGGGCCTACGAGCAGTACTTC. It is translated as CASSLALTGAYEQYF.

The chain uses TRBV10-3 and TRBJ2-2, with TRBD2 matching over 7 bases. The V gene's germline CDR1 is ENHRY and CDR2 SYGVKD. The CDR3 totals 15 residues. Unmatched junction bases numbered 3, after V lost 1 base and J lost 4 bases. The CDR3 loop reads CAISEWEGSTGELFF. The CDR3 coding sequence is TGTGCCATCAGTGAGTGGGAGGGGAGCACCGGGGAGCTGTTTTTT.

This chain links TRBV28 with TRBJ2-7; possibly TRBD1 for D (6 bases). The length of the CDR3 is 13 residues. Germline loops: CDR1 MDHEN, CDR2 SYDVKM. The germline V and J ends were trimmed by 6 bases and 2 bases, with 11 bases remaining between them. As DNA, the CDR3 is TGTGCCAGCAGGGCTTGGGGGCCCTACGAGCAGTACTTC. It is translated as CASRAWGPYEQYF.

This clone was seen more than once but under ten times. The V and J genes are TRBV4-2 and TRBJ2-3; 10 bases match TRBD2. Germline loops: CDR1 LGHNA, CDR2 YNFKEQ. V dropped 1 base and J dropped 4; count of bases not matched to a gene: 5. This CDR3 spans 16 amino acids. DNA for the CDR3: TGTGCCAGCAGCCAAGCTAGCGGGAGATTCGCAGATACGCAGTATTTT. It encodes CASSQASGRFADTQYF.

This clone was found a few times. This sequence joins TRBV27 and TRBJ2-5, with 12 positions matching TRBD2. The V gene's germline CDR1 is MNHEY and CDR2 SMNVEV (reference sequence). The CDR3 runs 15 residues. The J segment lost 5 bases and the V segment lost 5 bases, leaving 6 bases of the junction unmatched. The CDR3 sequence: CASSPWGTSGETQYF. CDR3 coding DNA: TGTGCCAGCAGTCCATGGGGGACTAGCGGGGAGACCCAGTACTTC.

V gene TRBV5-4 combines with J gene TRBJ2-3; a weak D match, TRBD2 (5 bases). The germline V gene has CDR1 SGHNT and CDR2 YYREEE (reference sequence). The CDR3 consists of 17 residues. V was shortened by 4 bases and J by 4 bases, with 22 bases between the two germline ends. The DNA for the CDR3 is TGTGCCAGCAGCAAAGAACCGGGAAGAGAGGGCCCAGATACGCAGTATTTT. This gives the protein CASSKEPGREGPDTQYF.

The chain uses TRBV15 and TRBJ2-5; no clear D gene. This CDR3 region has 12 residues. V lost 2 bases and J lost 4, with 5 bases in between. Germline CDR1 is LNHNV and CDR2 is YYDKDF (reference sequence). This CDR3 is CATSRFPETQYF. CDR3 DNA sequence: TGTGCCACCAGCAGATTCCCAGAGACCCAGTACTTC. The whole variable domain, filled in from reference TRBV15 and TRBJ2-5, reads DAMVIQNPRYQVTQFGKPVTLSCSQTLNHNVMYWYQQKSSQAPKLLFHYYDKDFNNEADTPDNFQSRRPNTSFCFLDIRSPGLGDTAMYLCATSRFPETQYFGPGTRLLVL.

This clone was seen many times. The chain is built from TRBV7-9 and TRBJ2-1; perhaps TRBD1 as D (6 bases). V dropped 5 bases and J dropped 2 bases, with 10 bases sitting between them. This CDR3 is 14 amino acids long. Germline V lookup: CDR1 SEHNR, CDR2 FQNEAQ (reference sequence). CDR3 residues: CASSQKGAYNEQFF. The CDR3 DNA is TGTGCCAGCAGCCAGAAGGGGGCCTACAATGAGCAGTTCTTC.

The table lists this clone with a count of one. At one end, the junction sequence differs from germline, possibly due to a read error. This chain links TRBV7-7 with TRBJ2-1; D may correspond to TRBD1 or TRBD2 (5 bases each). Germline V gives CDR1 SSHAT, CDR2 FNYEAQ (reference sequence). This CDR3 is 14 amino acids long. The CDR3: CASSPGTAYNEQFF. The CDR3, as DNA: TGTGCTAGCAGCCCCGGGACGGCTTACAATGAGCAGTTCTTC.

The chain carries TRBV7-9 and TRBJ1-1; maybe TRBD1 (6 bases). V lost 1 base and J 4 bases, leaving 13 bases between the germline ends. Germline-derived CDR1 and CDR2 are SEHNR and FQNEAQ (reference sequence). This CDR3 region has 15 residues. The CDR3 is CASSLGGQLITEAFF. CDR3 in DNA: TGTGCCAGCAGCTTAGGCGGACAGTTGATCACTGAAGCTTTCTTT.

This clone came up a few times. This chain joins TRBV4-3 and TRBJ2-1; 9 bases map to TRBD2. The CDR3 has 15 residues. The ends lost 1 base at V and 6 bases at J; junction bases unmatched: 4. Germline CDR1 and CDR2: LGHNA and YSLEER. This CDR3 is CASSQGLAGFNEQFF. Here the CDR3 DNA reads TGCGCCAGCAGCCAAGGCCTAGCGGGATTCAATGAGCAGTTCTTC.

The table lists this clone with a few counts. Other DNA sequences within the sample encode an identical CDR3. This chain uses TRBV18 with TRBJ1-1; 8 bases line up with TRBD1. This CDR3 has 13 amino acids. V shed 6 bases, J shed 1 base, and the junction held 1 base outside the gene matches. In germline, CDR1 is KGHSH, CDR2 LQKENI. Here the CDR3 DNA reads TGTGCCAGCTCCCAGGGGGCGAACACTGAAGCTTTCTTT. Translated: CASSQGANTEAFF.

Only a few counts were recorded for this clone. This chain uses TRBV18 with TRBJ2-7; D possibly matches TRBD1 or TRBD2 (5 bases each). Trimming shortened V by 6 bases and J by 3 bases, and 15 bases separated the two germline ends. The CDR3 has 14 amino acids. Per the germline V gene, CDR1 is KGHSH and CDR2 is LQKENI. The DNA for the CDR3 is TGTGCCAGCTCTCGACAGCGGACCAACTACGAGCAGTACTTC. Its translation is CASSRQRTNYEQYF.

This clone was counted between two and nine times. The genes are TRBV7-9 and TRBJ2-5; D is unclear. Trimming took off 0 bases at V and 9 bases at J, with 11 bases between the two ends. Germline loops: CDR1 SEHNR, CDR2 FQNEAQ (reference sequence). This CDR3 spans 13 amino acids. The CDR3 protein is CASSLAGFWAQYF. The CDR3 nucleotides are TGTGCCAGCAGCTTAGCGGGTTTCTGGGCCCAGTACTTC.